This TCR beta chain comes out of a study of blood T cell repertoires in COVID-19. Study context: From T cells, B-cell-depleted T cells, or PBMCs came the material, which was cDNA or gDNA.

Germline V lookup: CDR1 LNHDA, CDR2 SQIVND (reference sequence). This CDR3 contains 15 residues. Trimming at V came to 8 bases and at J to 1 base, leaving 10 bases not matched to a gene. Source study methods: Amplifying reference gene primers gave estimates of nucleated cell counts. Produced via immunoSEQ multiplex PCR; TCRdb's table is partial and in-frame only. V, J and clone size derive from that table, while D and trimming were established from the DNA sequence. The sample has over 60,000 clones, 85% to 90% seen once. Input material: peripheral blood. The receptor was derived from a man older than 75 with acute or convalescent COVID-19. V gene TRBV19 combines with J gene TRBJ1-2; 7 nucleotides line up with TRBD1. The CDR3 protein is CASQIDRAYNYGYTF. CDR3 coding DNA: TGTGCCAGTCAAATCGACAGGGCGTATAACTATGGCTACACCTTC.